This passage covers 9 T cell receptor beta chains from one sample sequenced in a study of CD8 T cells in ankylosing spondylitis. Study-wide results and limits: Eight highly homologous variants made up a TCR beta motif, and this motif appeared characteristic of ankylosing spondylitis blood.

TCRdb re-called the 5' RACE reads with MiXCR, one entry per CDR3 protein. The sample carries 670,000 or so distinct CDR3 sequences, around 19% recorded once. These receptors' targets are unknown. Sample: blood, either unsorted or a sorted T cell fraction (not recorded which). Source of these receptors: a male donor with ankylosing spondylitis.

V and J are TRBV28 and TRBJ2-1, with 7 positions matching TRBD2. Unmatched junction bases numbered 3, after V lost 6 bases and J lost 10 bases. Germline V gene lookup returns CDR1 MDHEN and CDR2 SYDVKM. The CDR3 is 11 residues long. The CDR3 sequence is CASRDSGEQFF. DNA for the CDR3: TGTGCCAGCAGGGATAGCGGGGAGCAGTTCTTC.

The chain carries TRBV20-1 and TRBJ2-1, with D perhaps matching TRBD1 or TRBD2 (6 bases each). CDR1 is DFQATT, CDR2 SNEGSKA, per germline (reference sequence). The germline V and J ends were trimmed by 3 bases and 3 bases, with 24 bases remaining between them. There are 18 residues in the CDR3. The CDR3 DNA reads as TGCAGTGCTAGTGACCCTCCGGGGGCGCGGGGTTTCTACAATGAGCAGTTCTTC. As protein: CSASDPPGARGFYNEQFF.

The chain uses TRBV11-2 and TRBJ2-1; D perhaps matches TRBD2 (6 bases). Deletions cut 5 bases from V and 7 bases from J, with 21 bases between. The CDR3 sequence is 16 residues long. Germline values: CDR1 SGHAT, CDR2 FQNNGV. The DNA of the CDR3 is TGTGCCAGCAGCCCCGGGGGAGGCCGTCTCGATAATGAGCAGTTCTTC. Translation: CASSPGGGRLDNEQFF.

This clonotype was observed a handful of times. The V and J genes are TRBV7-2 and TRBJ1-4; D gene unclear. This CDR3 is built from 14 residues. CDR1 and CDR2 from the germline V gene are SGHTA and FQGNSA. Trimming took 0 bases from V and 8 from J, leaving 10 bases between them. The CDR3 region has the DNA TGTGCCAGCAGCTTAGCAGGGTTTCGCGAAAAACTGTTTTTT. Translating it yields CASSLAGFREKLFF.

This clonotype was observed a few times. The V gene is TRBV6-1, the J gene TRBJ1-1; D gene uncertain. CDR1 and CDR2 (germline): MNHNS, SASEGT. Trimming shortened V by 7 bases and J by 0 bases, and 15 bases separated the two germline ends. The CDR3 has 15 residues. CDR3 sequence: CASIPPLSLNTEAFF. As DNA, the CDR3 is TGTGCCAGCATTCCACCCCTCAGCTTGAACACTGAAGCTTTCTTT.

The J gene is TRBJ2-1, the V gene TRBV14, with D tentatively TRBD2 (6 bases). CDR3 size: 15 residues. With 4 bases removed from V and 4 bases from J, the gap between germline ends came to 14 bases. The germline V gene encodes CDR1 SGHDN and CDR2 FVKESK. The CDR3 nucleotides are TGTGCCAGCAGCCGATTCGGCGGGGAATACAATGAGCAGTTCTTC. Residues: CASSRFGGEYNEQFF.

This rearrangement joins TRBV5-4 to TRBJ2-4; D possibly corresponds to TRBD1 (8 bases). Germline assignment: CDR1 SGHNT and CDR2 YYREEE (reference sequence). V was clipped by 3 bases and J by 12 bases, with 19 bases between them. The CDR3 is 14 amino acids. CDR3 amino acids: CASSYPQGGVGQYF. The CDR3, as DNA: TGTGCCAGCAGCTACCCACAGGGGGGGGTTGGTCAGTACTTC.

This sequence joins TRBV6-2 or TRBV6-3 and TRBJ1-3, with 7 bases identical to TRBD1. The CDR3 sequence is 22 residues long. CDR1 is MNHEY and CDR2 is SVGEGT in the germline V gene. The V and J ends lost 0 bases and 7 bases, in that order; junction bases with no gene match: 27. Here the CDR3 reads CASSYSNPKRGGGGPRSNTIYF. Here the CDR3 DNA reads TGTGCCAGCAGTTACTCCAACCCCAAGAGGGGAGGAGGGGGCCCCCGTAGCAACACCATATATTTT.

The V gene is TRBV20-1, the J gene TRBJ1-5; 8 bases fit TRBD1. The ends lost 0 bases at V and 4 bases at J; junction bases unmatched: 8. CDR1 is DFQATT and CDR2 is SNEGSKA in the germline V gene (reference sequence). The length of the CDR3 is 16 residues. The CDR3 sequence: CSARDQIGQGNQPQHF. In nucleotides, the CDR3 is TGCAGTGCTAGAGATCAAATCGGACAGGGTAATCAGCCCCAGCATTTT.